The following is a T cell receptor beta chain sequence with its context. Between the trimmed V and J ends, which lost 4 bases and 8 bases, there was a span of 12 bases. CDR1 and CDR2 from the germline V gene are SGHRS and YFSETQ. The length of the CDR3 is 12 residues. The record originates from a study of T cell changes during pregnancy in multiple sclerosis. Generated by immunoSEQ multiplex PCR, the TCRdb table keeps only in-frame clones and is missing some. The sample includes about 43,000 clones, roughly 93% seen only once; the top ten take approximately 1.5%. The chain joins TRBV5-1 to TRBJ1-1; D perhaps matches TRBD1 (5 bases). The receptor's source is a female donor with multiple sclerosis, enrolled in a pregnancy study. Sequencing input: PBMCs (not recorded whether the cells were cultured). For the CDR3, the DNA is TGCGCCAGCAGCCTGGGGACGGGGGAAGCTTTCTTT. Its translation is CASSLGTGEAFF.